The T cell receptor (beta chain) described here comes from a study of blood T cell repertoires in COVID-19. The wider study: Sites across the United States, Italy and Spain contributed samples from acute and convalescent COVID-19. The cDNA or gDNA used as material had been derived from T cells, B-cell-depleted T cells, or PBMCs.

The CDR3 length is 14 residues. Between the trimmed V and J ends, which lost 3 bases and 1 base, there was a span of 9 bases. From germline, CDR1 is SGHDT and CDR2 YYEEEE. Original handling: Counts of nucleated cells, estimated from reference gene primer amplification, were obtained. TCRdb's table, derived via immunoSEQ multiplex PCR, lists solely in-frame clones and lacks some. V and J calls and clone size are as listed in that table; D and trimming were resolved from the DNA. This table holds fewer than 200,000 clones, around 88% found once. V gene TRBV5-6 combines with J gene TRBJ2-3, with a weak D call TRBD1 (6 bases). Sequenced sample: PBMCs or T cells enriched from blood (not recorded which). This receptor was taken from a woman in her forties or fifties in a cohort exposed to, infected with or recovered from COVID-19 (not recorded which). DNA of the CDR3: TGTGCCAGCAGCTGGGCAGGGGGCACAGATACGCAGTATTTT. This translates into CASSWAGGTDTQYF.